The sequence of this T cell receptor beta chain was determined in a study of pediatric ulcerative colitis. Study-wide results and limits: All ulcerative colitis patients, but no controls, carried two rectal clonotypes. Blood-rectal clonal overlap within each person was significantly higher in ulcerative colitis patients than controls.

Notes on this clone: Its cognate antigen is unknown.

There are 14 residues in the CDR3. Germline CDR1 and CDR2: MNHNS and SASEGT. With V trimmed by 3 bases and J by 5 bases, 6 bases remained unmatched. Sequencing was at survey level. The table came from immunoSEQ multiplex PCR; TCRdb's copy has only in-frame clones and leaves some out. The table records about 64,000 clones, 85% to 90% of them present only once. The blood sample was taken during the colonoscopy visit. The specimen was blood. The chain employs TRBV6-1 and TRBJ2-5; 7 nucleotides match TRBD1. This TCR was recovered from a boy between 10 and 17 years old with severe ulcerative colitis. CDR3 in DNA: TGTGCCAGCAGTGAGGACAGGATGGAGGAGACCCAGTACTTC. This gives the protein CASSEDRMEETQYF.